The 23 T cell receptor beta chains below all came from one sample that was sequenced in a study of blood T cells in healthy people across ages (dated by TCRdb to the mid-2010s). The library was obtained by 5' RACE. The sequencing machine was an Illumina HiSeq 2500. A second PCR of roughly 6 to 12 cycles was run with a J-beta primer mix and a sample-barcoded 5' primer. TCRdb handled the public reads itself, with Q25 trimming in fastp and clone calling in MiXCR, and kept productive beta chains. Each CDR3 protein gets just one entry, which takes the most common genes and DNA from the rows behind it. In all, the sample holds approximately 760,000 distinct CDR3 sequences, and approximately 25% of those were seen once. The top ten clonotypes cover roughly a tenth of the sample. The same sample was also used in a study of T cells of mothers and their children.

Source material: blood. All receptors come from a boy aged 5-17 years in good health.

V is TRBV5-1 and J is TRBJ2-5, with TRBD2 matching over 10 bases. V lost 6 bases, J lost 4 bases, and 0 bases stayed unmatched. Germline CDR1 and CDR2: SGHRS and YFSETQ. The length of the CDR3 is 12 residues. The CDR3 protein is CASTSGGETQYF. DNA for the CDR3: TGCGCCAGCACTAGCGGGGGAGAGACCCAGTACTTC.

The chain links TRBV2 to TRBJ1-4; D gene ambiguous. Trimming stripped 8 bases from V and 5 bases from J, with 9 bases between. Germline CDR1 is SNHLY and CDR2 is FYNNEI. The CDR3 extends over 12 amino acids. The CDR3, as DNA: TGTGCCAGCGGGCGTCCCAATGAAAAACTGTTTTTT. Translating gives CASGRPNEKLFF.

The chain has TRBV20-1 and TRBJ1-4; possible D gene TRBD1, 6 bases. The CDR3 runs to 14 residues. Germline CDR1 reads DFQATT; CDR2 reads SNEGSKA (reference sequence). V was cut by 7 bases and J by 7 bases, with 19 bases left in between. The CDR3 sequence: CSGSSGGLGEKLFF. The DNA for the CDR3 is TGCAGTGGGTCCTCCGGGGGGCTGGGTGAAAAACTGTTTTTT.

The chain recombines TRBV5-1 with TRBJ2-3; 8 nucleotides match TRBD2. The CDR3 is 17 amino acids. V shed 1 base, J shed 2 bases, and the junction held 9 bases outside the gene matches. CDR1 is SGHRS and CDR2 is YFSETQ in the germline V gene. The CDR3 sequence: CASSLLGLAGFTDTQYF. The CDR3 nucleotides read TGCGCCAGCAGCTTGCTGGGGCTAGCGGGCTTCACAGATACGCAGTATTTT.

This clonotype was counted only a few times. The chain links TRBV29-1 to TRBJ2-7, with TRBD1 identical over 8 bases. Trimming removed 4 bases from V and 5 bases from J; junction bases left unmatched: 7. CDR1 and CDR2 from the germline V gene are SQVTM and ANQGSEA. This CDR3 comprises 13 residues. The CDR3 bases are TGCAGCGTTGGGACACAGGGGGAAGACGAGCAGTACTTC. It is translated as CSVGTQGEDEQYF.

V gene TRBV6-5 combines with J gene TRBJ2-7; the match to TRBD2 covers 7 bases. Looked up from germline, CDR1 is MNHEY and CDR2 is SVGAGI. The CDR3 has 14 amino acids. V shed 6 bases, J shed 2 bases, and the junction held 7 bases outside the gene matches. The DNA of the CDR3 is TGTGCCAGCAGAAGGGGACTATCGCCCTACGAGCAGTACTTC. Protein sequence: CASRRGLSPYEQYF.

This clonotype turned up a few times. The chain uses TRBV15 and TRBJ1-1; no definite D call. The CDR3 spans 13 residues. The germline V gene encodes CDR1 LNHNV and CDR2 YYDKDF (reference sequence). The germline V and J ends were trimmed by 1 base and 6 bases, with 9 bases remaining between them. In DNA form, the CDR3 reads TGTGCCACCAGCAGAGGAATGGGGTCTGAAGCTTTCTTT. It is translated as CATSRGMGSEAFF.

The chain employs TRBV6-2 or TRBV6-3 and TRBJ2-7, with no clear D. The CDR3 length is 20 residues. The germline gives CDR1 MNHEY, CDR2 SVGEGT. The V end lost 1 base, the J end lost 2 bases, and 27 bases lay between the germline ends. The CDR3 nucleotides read TGTGCCAGCAGTTACTTGGCGGTGATTGGTAGCTCCTTGAGCACCTACGAGCAGTACTTC. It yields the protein CASSYLAVIGSSLSTYEQYF.

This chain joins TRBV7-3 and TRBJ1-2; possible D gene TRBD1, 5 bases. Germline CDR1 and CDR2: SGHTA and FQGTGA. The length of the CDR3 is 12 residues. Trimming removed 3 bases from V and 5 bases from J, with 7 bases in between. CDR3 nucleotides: TGTGCCAGCAGCTTTCCAGGGTATGGCTACACCTTC. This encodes CASSFPGYGYTF.

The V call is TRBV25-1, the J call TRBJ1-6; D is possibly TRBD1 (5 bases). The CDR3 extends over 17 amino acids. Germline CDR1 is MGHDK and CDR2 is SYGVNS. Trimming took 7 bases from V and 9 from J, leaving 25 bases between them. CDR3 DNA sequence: TGTGCCAGCACTCAGGCTTCCGGGACCTCCGAGGGTTCACCCCTCCACTTT. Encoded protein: CASTQASGTSEGSPLHF. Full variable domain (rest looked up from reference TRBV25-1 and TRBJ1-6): EADIYQTPRYLVIGTGKKITLECSQTMGHDKMYWYQQDPGMELHLIHYSYGVNSTEKGDLSSESTVSRIRTEHFPLTLESARPSHTSQYLCASTQASGTSEGSPLHFGNGTRLTVT.

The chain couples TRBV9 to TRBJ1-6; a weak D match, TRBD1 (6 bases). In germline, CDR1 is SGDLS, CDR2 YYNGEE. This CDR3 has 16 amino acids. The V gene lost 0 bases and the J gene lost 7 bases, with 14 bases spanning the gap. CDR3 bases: TGTGCCAGCAGCGTAGGGGGGGCGCTTATGAATTCACCCCTCCACTTT. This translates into CASSVGGALMNSPLHF.

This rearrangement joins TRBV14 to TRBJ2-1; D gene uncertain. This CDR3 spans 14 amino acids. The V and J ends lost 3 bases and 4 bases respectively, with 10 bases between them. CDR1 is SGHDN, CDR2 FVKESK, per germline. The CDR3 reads CASSQYFPYNEQFF. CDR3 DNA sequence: TGTGCCAGCAGCCAGTACTTCCCATACAATGAGCAGTTCTTC.

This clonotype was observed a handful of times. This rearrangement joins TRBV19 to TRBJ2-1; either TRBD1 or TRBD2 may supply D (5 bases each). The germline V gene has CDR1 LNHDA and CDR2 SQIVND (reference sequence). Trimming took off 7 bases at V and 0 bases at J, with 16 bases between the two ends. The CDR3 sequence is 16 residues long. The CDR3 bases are TGTGCCAGTACCGTCGGGGCCCTAAGCTCCTACAATGAGCAGTTCTTC. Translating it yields CASTVGALSSYNEQFF.

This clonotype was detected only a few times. The CDR3 DNA reads as TGTGCCAGCAGCTTAAGGCGCCTTGGGGGGGGGGAGACCCAGTACTTC. Translating it yields CASSLRRLGGGETQYF. The chain is built from TRBV7-2 and TRBJ2-5, with 7 nucleotides matching TRBD2. Germline V gives CDR1 SGHTA, CDR2 FQGNSA. V dropped 2 bases and J dropped 5; count of bases not matched to a gene: 11. This CDR3 is built from 16 residues.

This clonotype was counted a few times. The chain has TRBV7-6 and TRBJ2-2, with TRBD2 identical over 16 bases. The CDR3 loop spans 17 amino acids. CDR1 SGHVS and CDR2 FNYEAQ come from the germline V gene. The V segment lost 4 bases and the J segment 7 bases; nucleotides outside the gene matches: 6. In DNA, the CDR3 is TGTGCCAGCAGCTCGGGACTAGCGGGGGGGCTCCACGGGGAGCTGTTTTTT. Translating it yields CASSSGLAGGLHGELFF.

Here the CDR3 reads CASSEWRQGDGQPQHF. The CDR3 DNA sequence: TGTGCCAGCAGTGAATGGCGGCAGGGCGATGGGCAGCCCCAGCATTTT. This sequence joins TRBV6-1 and TRBJ1-5; D might be TRBD1 (5 bases). CDR3 length equals 16 residues. The V end was cut by 2 bases, the J end by 7 bases, with 18 bases between. CDR1 and CDR2 (germline): MNHNS, SASEGT.

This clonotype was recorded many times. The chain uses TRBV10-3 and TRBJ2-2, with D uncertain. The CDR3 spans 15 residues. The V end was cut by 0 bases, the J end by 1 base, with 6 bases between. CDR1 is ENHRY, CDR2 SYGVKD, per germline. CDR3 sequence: CAISESGMNTGELFF. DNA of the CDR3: TGTGCCATCAGTGAGTCGGGCATGAACACCGGGGAGCTGTTTTTT.

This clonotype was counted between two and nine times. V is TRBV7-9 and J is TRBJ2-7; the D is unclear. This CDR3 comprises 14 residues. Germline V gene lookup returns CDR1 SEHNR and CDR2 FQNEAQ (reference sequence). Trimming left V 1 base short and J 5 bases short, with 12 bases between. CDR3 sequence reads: CASSLVKGSHEQYF. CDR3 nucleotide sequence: TGTGCCAGCAGCTTAGTCAAAGGCAGCCACGAGCAGTACTTC.

CDR3 sequence: CSARGDSSYNEQFF. CDR3 DNA: TGCAGTGCTAGAGGGGACAGTTCCTACAATGAGCAGTTCTTC. The chain has TRBV20-1 and TRBJ2-1; 7 positions agree with TRBD1. Germline loops: CDR1 DFQATT, CDR2 SNEGSKA (reference sequence). J gave up 1 base and V 1 base, and 1 base lay outside the gene matches. The CDR3 has 14 residues.

The DNA of the CDR3 is TGTGCCAGCAGTACCGGGACTAGCGGGATGACCCCCTCCTACGAGCAGTACTTC. As protein: CASSTGTSGMTPSYEQYF. The J gene is TRBJ2-7, the V gene TRBV27, with TRBD2 identical over 13 bases. The CDR3 length is 18 residues. The germline V gene encodes CDR1 MNHEY and CDR2 SMNVEV (reference sequence). V was pared by 5 bases and J by 0 bases, with 10 bases of the junction left unmatched.

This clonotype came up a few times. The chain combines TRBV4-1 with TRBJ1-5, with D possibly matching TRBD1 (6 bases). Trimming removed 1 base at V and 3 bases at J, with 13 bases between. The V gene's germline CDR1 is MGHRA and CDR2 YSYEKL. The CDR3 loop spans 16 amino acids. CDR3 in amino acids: CASSQVGQSPNQPQHF. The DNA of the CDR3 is TGCGCCAGCAGCCAAGTCGGACAGAGCCCCAATCAGCCCCAGCATTTT.

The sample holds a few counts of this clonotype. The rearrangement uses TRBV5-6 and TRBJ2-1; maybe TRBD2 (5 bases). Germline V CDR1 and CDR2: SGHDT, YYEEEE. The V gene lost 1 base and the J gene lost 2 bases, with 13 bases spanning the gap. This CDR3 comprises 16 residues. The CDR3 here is CASSLKGGWAYNEQFF. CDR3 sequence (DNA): TGTGCCAGCAGCTTGAAGGGCGGGTGGGCCTACAATGAGCAGTTCTTC.

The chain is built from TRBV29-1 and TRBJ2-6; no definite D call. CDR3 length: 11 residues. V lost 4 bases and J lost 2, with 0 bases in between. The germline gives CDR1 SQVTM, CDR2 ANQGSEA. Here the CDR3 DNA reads TGCAGCGTTGCTGGGGCCAACGTCCTGACTTTC. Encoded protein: CSVAGANVLTF.